This TCR beta chain comes out of a study of regulatory T cells in long-lasting Graves disease. About the study: New Graves' disease cases had less than 3 months of antithyroid drugs. General study findings and limits: Gene preferences differed: TRBV28, TRBJ1-2, TRBJ2-5 in persistent cases.

For TCR beta, libraries came from iRepertoire HTBI primers and Arm-PCR of CDR3 regions. TCRdb called the multiplex PCR reads again in MiXCR, with one record for every CDR3 protein. Seen here are about 450,000 distinct CDR3 sequences, roughly 15% observed once, and the top ten hold roughly 15%. Specified time point: newly diagnosed GD, antithyroid drugs for less than 3 months. The TCR library was prepared using RNA isolated from PBMCs. This clonotype was observed many times. The target antigen is unknown. This CDR3 region has 14 residues. Germline values: CDR1 LNHDA, CDR2 SQIVND (reference sequence). Trimming took 3 bases from V and 5 from J, leaving 11 bases between them. The sample also formed part of further work on T cells in Graves' hyperthyroidism and ophthalmopathy. According to that study: TCR CDR3 regions were first amplified by RT-PCR with HTBI primers.

The sample was peripheral blood mononuclear cells (PBMCs), taken at new diagnosis, from a patient treated with antithyroid drugs. This clonotype originated in a woman aged 45-65 years with Graves disease. The chain joins TRBV19 to TRBJ1-5, with D perhaps matching TRBD1 (6 bases). CDR3 amino acids: CASSIRAGDQPQHF. CDR3 nucleotide sequence: TGTGCCAGTAGTATCAGGGCAGGGGATCAGCCCCAGCATTTT.